This T cell receptor beta chain was identified in a study of monozygotic twins with inflammatory bowel disease. cDNA was produced in eight separate reactions per sample. Each UMI harboured a 6-nucleotide sample barcode and was appended via template switching. Reanalyzing the 5' RACE reads, TCRdb keeps one entry per CDR3 protein, without DNA. The sample totals 88,000 or so distinct CDR3 sequences. Of note for this clonotype: Its antigen is not known.

Points from the study as a whole: The inverse Simpson measure of TCRbeta diversity was lower in IBD patients than in healthy co-twins.

Input material: blood. The sequence came from a human donor with ulcerative colitis or Crohn's disease, or a healthy co-twin of an affected twin (not recorded which).

The CDR3 sequence is CSARWGSEQYF. V and J are TRBV20-1 and TRBJ2-7; TCRdb reports TRBD1, a call that lacks DNA to check it against. Germline CDR1 DFQATT, CDR2 SNEGSKA (reference sequence). The CDR3 is 11 residues long.